This T cell receptor (beta chain) was recorded in a study of cytomegalovirus exposure and HLA in healthy donors. Study information: Early release data held 85 million to 95 million unique TCRs from HLA-typed donors.

Researchers ran the PCR with 60 Vbeta and 13 Jbeta primers. Measured with immunoSEQ multiplex PCR; TCRdb has only the in-frame clones, and not every one. The sample contains some 130,000 clones, 75% to 90% of which appear only once. The clonotype was recovered from a woman in her thirties in good health and CMV-seropositive. The specimen sequenced was PBMCs.

The CDR3 loop reads CASSADWSTDTQYF. The CDR3 bases are TGTGCCAGCAGTGCGGACTGGAGCACAGATACGCAGTATTTT. The V gene is TRBV6-5, the J gene TRBJ2-3, with TRBD2 as a possible D gene (5 bases). This CDR3 has 14 amino acids. V dropped 5 bases and J dropped 0 bases, with 9 bases sitting between them. Germline V gene sequence: CDR1 MNHEY, CDR2 SVGAGI.